What follows describes a single TCR beta chain. As yet, its antigen is unknown. The entry originates in a study of OX40 agonist ivuxolimab in advanced cancers. Study-level results: The study found that CD8+ T cells averaged more expanded clones than CD4+.

V shed 5 bases, J shed 9 bases, and the junction held 6 bases outside the gene matches. Germline V gene sequence: CDR1 SGHTA, CDR2 FQGTGA. The CDR3 totals 15 residues. The method was immunoSEQ multiplex PCR; TCRdb's version includes in-frame clones alone and lacks a portion of them. This sample has more than 70,000 clones; roughly four fifths occur once, and the top ten carry less than 6%. Sequenced material: CD4+ or CD8+ T cells sorted from blood, taken in a trial of the OX40 agonist ivuxolimab. This rearrangement joins TRBV7-3 to TRBJ2-1; 14 nucleotides match TRBD2. This receptor was taken from an adult with an advanced solid tumor such as melanoma, head and neck, liver or kidney cancer. CDR3 sequence reads: CASSLTSGGASEQFF. CDR3 nucleotides: TGTGCCAGCAGCCTGACTAGCGGGGGGGCTAGTGAGCAGTTCTTC.